Below are 27 T cell receptor beta chains sequenced from a single sample in a study of cytomegalovirus exposure and HLA in healthy donors. Primers for the PCR totalled 60 Vbeta and 13 Jbeta. Here immunoSEQ multiplex PCR was the method, and the copy in TCRdb shows in-frame clones only, minus some. The data contain roughly 180,000 clones, around 75% of them singletons. The sequenced sample consisted of PBMCs. These receptor sequences come from a male donor in good health and CMV-seronegative.

The genes are TRBV28 and TRBJ1-5, with 7 bases matching TRBD1. The V gene's germline CDR1 is MDHEN and CDR2 SYDVKM. The junction had 8 bases not matched to a gene; V was cut back by 5 bases and J by 7 bases. CDR3 size: 14 residues. CDR3 in amino acids: CASSQQGLNQPQHF. The CDR3 coding sequence is TGTGCCAGCAGTCAACAGGGGTTGAACCAGCCCCAGCATTTT.

As concerns this clone: Additional DNA sequences in this sample encode the identical CDR3. This rearrangement joins TRBV4-1 to TRBJ1-3; D gene ambiguous. The length of the CDR3 is 16 residues. The germline CDR1 and CDR2 sequences are MGHRA and YSYEKL. V was trimmed by 2 bases and J by 4 bases, leaving 15 bases between them. The CDR3 sequence is CASSQNSQGAGNTIYF. CDR3 DNA: TGCGCCAGCAGCCAAAATTCACAAGGAGCCGGAAACACCATATATTTT.

The rearrangement joins TRBV28 to TRBJ1-5, with 8 bases matching TRBD1. V shed 7 bases and J 1 base; nucleotides not matched to a gene: 6. The CDR3 contains 15 residues. Germline V lookup: CDR1 MDHEN, CDR2 SYDVKM. The CDR3 here is CASIRTGLSNQPQHF. CDR3 DNA: TGTGCCAGCATCCGGACAGGGTTAAGCAATCAGCCCCAGCATTTT.

The genes are TRBV30 and TRBJ1-5; D possibly corresponds to TRBD1 (5 bases). The CDR3 loop spans 17 amino acids. V gave up 0 bases and J gave up 0 bases, with 15 bases separating them. CDR1 is GTSNPN, CDR2 SVGIG, per germline (reference sequence). The CDR3 nucleotides read TGTGCCTGGAGTGTAATAAGGGGCCCATATAGCAATCAGCCCCAGCATTTT. Protein product: CAWSVIRGPYSNQPQHF.

This rearrangement joins TRBV2 to TRBJ1-5; tentatively, D is TRBD1 (5 bases). V was pared by 2 bases and J by 6 bases, with 14 bases between. The CDR3 is 15 residues long. Germline V CDR1 and CDR2: SNHLY, FYNNEI. The CDR3 DNA is TGTGCCAGCAGTGAAAGTACAGGTAGGGCTCAGCCCCAGCATTTT. Translation gives CASSESTGRAQPQHF.

V gene TRBV2 combines with J gene TRBJ2-7, with 12 bases lining up with TRBD2. Germline V gene sequence: CDR1 SNHLY, CDR2 FYNNEI. The CDR3 runs to 15 residues. Losses at the gene ends were 6 bases for V and 1 base for J; bases not matched to a gene: 4. The CDR3 loop reads CASRETSGRSYEQYF. The CDR3 DNA reads TGTGCCAGCAGGGAGACTAGCGGGAGATCCTACGAGCAGTACTTC.

This clone was recorded a few times. The chain combines TRBV7-9 with TRBJ1-3; maybe TRBD1 (5 bases). V lost 7 bases, J lost 0 bases, and 7 bases lay in between. The CDR3 has 13 amino acids. Germline V gene sequence: CDR1 SEHNR, CDR2 FQNEAQ (reference sequence). The DNA for the CDR3 is TGTGCCAGCACAGGGTTCTCTGGAAACACCATATATTTT. It specifies CASTGFSGNTIYF.

The chain recombines TRBV2 with TRBJ1-5; perhaps TRBD1 as D (5 bases). Deletions cut 7 bases from V and 3 bases from J, with 13 bases between. Looked up from germline, CDR1 is SNHLY and CDR2 is FYNNEI. This CDR3 is built from 14 residues. The CDR3 coding sequence is TGTGCCAGCACCTCGGGGGGAGCCAATCAGCCCCAGCATTTT. Protein product: CASTSGGANQPQHF.

This chain uses TRBV20-1 with TRBJ2-5; D call uncertain. The CDR3 sequence is 10 residues long. CDR1 and CDR2 from the germline V gene are DFQATT and SNEGSKA (reference sequence). V lost 6 bases and J 3 bases, leaving 5 bases between the germline ends. The CDR3 region is CSAAKETQYF. The CDR3 DNA reads as TGCAGTGCAGCTAAAGAGACCCAGTACTTC.

The chain joins TRBV30 to TRBJ1-1, with D unresolved. Deletions cut 0 bases from V and 7 bases from J, with 9 bases between. The V gene's germline CDR1 is GTSNPN and CDR2 SVGIG (reference sequence). The CDR3 runs to 12 residues. The CDR3 loop is CAWSVLGNEAFF. CDR3 bases: TGTGCCTGGAGTGTACTAGGGAATGAAGCTTTCTTT. The whole variable domain, remainder taken from reference TRBV30 and TRBJ1-1, is SQTIHQWPATLVQPVGSPLSLECTVEGTSNPNLYWYRQAAGRGLQLLFYSVGIGQISSEVPQNLSASRPQDRQFILSSKKLLLSDSGFYLCAWSVLGNEAFFGQGTRLTVV.

This rearrangement joins TRBV29-1 to TRBJ1-5; D is ambiguous. CDR3 length equals 15 residues. Germline CDR1 reads SQVTM; CDR2 reads ANQGSEA. The ends were cut back, 4 bases at V and 5 bases at J, with 18 bases in the middle. The CDR3 here is CSVARGSGDDQPQHF. The CDR3 DNA sequence: TGCAGCGTTGCGCGAGGCAGTGGAGATGATCAGCCCCAGCATTTT.

On this clone itself: Within the sample, other DNA sequences also encode this same CDR3. The chain employs TRBV5-4 and TRBJ1-4; TRBD1 matches at 8 bases. Per germline, CDR1 SGHNT and CDR2 YYREEE (reference sequence). The CDR3 sequence is 14 residues long. J was trimmed by 7 bases and V by 1 base; bases with no gene match: 3. CDR3 sequence reads: CASSLQGAAEKLFF. The CDR3, as DNA: TGTGCCAGCAGCTTGCAGGGGGCAGCTGAAAAACTGTTTTTT.

V gene TRBV19 combines with J gene TRBJ1-5, with a weak D call TRBD1 (5 bases). This CDR3 is built from 15 residues. From germline, CDR1 is LNHDA and CDR2 SQIVND (reference sequence). V lost 3 bases, J lost 5 bases, and 14 bases lay in between. The CDR3: CASSIDGGDDQPQHF. DNA of the CDR3: TGTGCCAGTAGTATTGACGGGGGAGACGATCAGCCCCAGCATTTT.

The chain has TRBV30 and TRBJ1-5, with 7 bases identical to TRBD1. Trimming at V came to 4 bases and at J to 4 bases, leaving 7 bases not matched to a gene. This CDR3 region has 14 residues. The germline V gene encodes CDR1 GTSNPN and CDR2 SVGIG (reference sequence). The CDR3 nucleotides read TGTGCCTGGACCGGGACAGCGTCGAATCAGCCCCAGCATTTT. This codes for CAWTGTASNQPQHF. Drawing the rest from reference TRBV30 and TRBJ1-5, the complete variable domain is SQTIHQWPATLVQPVGSPLSLECTVEGTSNPNLYWYRQAAGRGLQLLFYSVGIGQISSEVPQNLSASRPQDRQFILSSKKLLLSDSGFYLCAWTGTASNQPQHFGDGTRLSIL.

The chain uses TRBV28 and TRBJ2-1; D is unresolved. From germline, CDR1 is MDHEN and CDR2 SYDVKM. Trimming took 8 bases from V and 15 from J, leaving 14 bases between them. This CDR3 region has 10 residues. The CDR3 region is CASGGDQRFF. DNA for the CDR3: TGTGCCAGCGGCGGAGACCAAAGGTTCTTC.

This clone has only one observation. This rearrangement joins TRBV18 to TRBJ2-3, with 7 bases aligning to TRBD1. J was trimmed by 3 bases and V by 4 bases; bases with no gene match: 10. The CDR3 extends over 16 amino acids. In germline, CDR1 is KGHSH, CDR2 LQKENI. CDR3 nucleotides: TGTGCCAGCTCACGCCTCGGGACAGTGGGGACAGATACGCAGTATTTT. Residues: CASSRLGTVGTDTQYF.

The V call is TRBV19, the J call TRBJ1-1, with D perhaps TRBD1 (5 bases). V was clipped by 7 bases and J by 7 bases, with 13 bases between them. This CDR3 spans 12 amino acids. Germline values: CDR1 LNHDA, CDR2 SQIVND (reference sequence). CDR3 sequence reads: CASKEGRGEAFF. The DNA of the CDR3 is TGTGCCAGTAAGGAGGGGAGGGGTGAAGCTTTCTTT.

The chain has TRBV9 and TRBJ1-6, with TRBD1 matching 10 bases. The CDR3 runs to 16 residues. The trim removed 0 bases at V and 8 bases at J, leaving 5 bases unmatched. CDR1 SGDLS and CDR2 YYNGEE come from the germline V gene. Here the CDR3 reads CASSVDGTGVYSPLHF. In DNA, the CDR3 is TGTGCCAGCAGCGTAGATGGGACAGGGGTATATTCACCCCTCCACTTT.

In this sample, this clone turned up a few times. The chain is built from TRBV10-3 and TRBJ2-5; D may be TRBD2 (6 bases). The end of the DNA is better explained by TRBJ2-7, so the J call may be wrong. Germline values: CDR1 ENHRY, CDR2 SYGVKD. The CDR3 spans 12 residues. CDR3 in amino acids: CAIRGSSYEQYF. Written as DNA, the CDR3 is TGTGCCATCCGGGGGAGCTCCTACGAGCAGTACTTC.

The rearrangement links TRBV30 to TRBJ2-3; D is perhaps TRBD2 (6 bases). CDR1 and CDR2 (germline): GTSNPN, SVGIG (reference sequence). With 0 bases removed from V and 5 bases from J, the gap between germline ends came to 18 bases. The CDR3 totals 16 residues. CDR3 sequence reads: CAWSVEAGRFGDTQYF. As DNA, the CDR3 is TGTGCCTGGAGTGTAGAGGCGGGGAGGTTTGGAGATACGCAGTATTTT.

The genes are TRBV29-1 and TRBJ2-3, with 13 bases matching TRBD2. The CDR3 sequence is 14 residues long. Germline assignment: CDR1 SQVTM and CDR2 ANQGSEA. After removal of 4 bases from V and 8 bases from J, the junction contained 6 bases not matched to a gene. The CDR3: CSVALAGGPSTQYF. The CDR3 DNA reads TGCAGCGTTGCACTAGCGGGAGGGCCTAGTACGCAGTATTTT.

The chain joins TRBV27 to TRBJ2-7, with D maybe TRBD1 (6 bases). Germline CDR1 and CDR2: MNHEY and SMNVEV (reference sequence). The CDR3 has 14 residues. Trimming removed 3 bases at V and 6 bases at J, with 15 bases between. CDR3 nucleotides: TGTGCCAGCAGTTTGTGGCAGGGGAGCACCGAGCAGTACTTC. Its translation: CASSLWQGSTEQYF.

CDR3: CASSSRVTGVGKQPQHF. CDR3 coding DNA: TGTGCCAGCAGTTCAAGGGTTACAGGGGTAGGTAAACAGCCCCAGCATTTT. The V and J genes are TRBV28 and TRBJ1-5; 7 nucleotides align to TRBD1. Trimming took 4 bases from V and 7 from J; bases not matched to a gene: 16. The CDR3 runs to 17 residues. Germline V gene lookup returns CDR1 MDHEN and CDR2 SYDVKM.

The CDR3 DNA reads TGTGCCAGCAGTGAGATCGTTCGGGACACGGCCTACGAGCAGTACTTC. Translation: CASSEIVRDTAYEQYF. The chain uses TRBV28 and TRBJ2-7, with D possibly being TRBD1 (6 bases). The CDR3 is 16 amino acids. V lost 5 bases, J lost 2 bases, and 19 bases lay in between. Per the germline V gene, CDR1 is MDHEN and CDR2 is SYDVKM.

The J gene is TRBJ2-1, the V gene TRBV28; a weak D match, TRBD2 (5 bases). Deletions cut 6 bases from V and 0 bases from J, with 12 bases between. Per germline, CDR1 MDHEN and CDR2 SYDVKM. CDR3 size: 15 residues. CDR3 protein: CASRERMSSYNEQFF. CDR3 nucleotide sequence: TGTGCCAGCAGGGAGCGGATGAGCTCCTACAATGAGCAGTTCTTC.

CDR3 sequence (DNA): TGTGCCAGCAGTCAATACTCGGGGAATCATGGTGAGCAGTTCTTC. Translation gives CASSQYSGNHGEQFF. The chain combines TRBV27 with TRBJ2-1, with a weak D call TRBD2 (5 bases). V shed 5 bases and J shed 9 bases, with 20 bases lying between them. The CDR3 extends over 15 amino acids. Germline CDR1 reads MNHEY; CDR2 reads SMNVEV (reference sequence).

The chain carries TRBV11-3 and TRBJ2-7; TRBD1 agrees at 7 bases. The germline CDR1 and CDR2 sequences are SGHNT and YENEEA. The CDR3 runs 13 residues. Germline trimming cut 5 bases from V and 3 bases from J; bases unmatched to any gene: 4. CDR3 DNA sequence: TGTGCCAGCAGCACCGGGGACAGCTACGAGCAGTACTTC. This codes for CASSTGDSYEQYF.